This TCR beta chain emerged from a study of T-cell reconstitution after alpha-beta-depleted transplantation in children (dated by TCRdb to the mid-2010s). A note on the overall study: Using TCR repertoire profiling, the study followed T-cell immune reconstitution in a quantitative way in children after TCRalphabeta/CD19-depleted allogeneic hematopoietic cell transplantation.

On the study overall, not on this receptor specifically: About two months after transplant, the apparently early recovery of alphabetaT-cell counts reportedly depended on just several hundred clones that had expanded rapidly and came from non-depleted graft cells. The high TCRbeta diversity at day 60 in some patients was ascribed to recipient T cells and intrathymic progenitors that had survived conditioning. Hyperexpanded clone frequencies declined over subsequent months; after one year, T-cell counts and TCRbeta diversity were mostly attributed to newly produced T cells.

The sample's treatment or condition label is to be understood as: allogeneic hematopoietic cell transplantation with graft depleted of TCRalphabeta T cells and CD19 B cells. The children who served as transplant recipients had been given grafts of TCRalphabeta/CD19-depleted allogeneic hematopoietic cells. With respect to this clonotype: There is no known antigen for this receptor. Base qualities are not at hand, and no much larger clone is one base apart.

Library preparation employed PCR. The instrument was an Illumina HiSeq 2500. TCR library preparation used molecular barcoding, with unique molecular identifiers applied to normalize quantification of the TCRbeta repertoire. TCRdb took the public reads, trimmed them with fastp at Q25, ran MiXCR for clone calling and kept in-frame beta chains. Entries that share a CDR3 protein sequence are merged under the most common genes and DNA. In all, the sample holds 250,000 to 400,000 distinct CDR3 sequences, and over 20% of those were seen once. In total, the top ten clones hold 9.5% to 12% of the sample. Inclusive of the bounding cysteine and phenylalanine, the CDR3 is 16 residues long. The entry retains the CDR3 DNA only, 48 bases that are in frame from base 1. The germline V gene sets CDR1 to MDHEN and CDR2 to SYDVKM. Ends trimmed: V by 7 bases, J by 8 bases; bases unmatched to a gene: 14.

The receptor's source is a male patient between 10 and 17 years old who had a stem cell transplant for acute lymphoblastic leukemia, so the T cells may come from the graft donor. This specimen consisted of PBMCs, mostly from graft donor cells, obtained 180 days after TCRalphabeta/CD19-depleted stem cell transplant. The sequence is built from TRBV28 and TRBJ1-4; 9 nucleotides in the junction match TRBD1. For the CDR3, the sequence is CASTPLQGQGYEKLFF. The nucleotide sequence reads as follows: TGTGCCAGCACTCCACTACAGGGACAGGGCTACGAAAAACTGTTTTTT. The full variable domain, completed from the reference TRBV28 and TRBJ1-4 proteins outside the CDR3, reads DVKVTQSSRYLVKRTGEKVFLECVQDMDHENMFWYRQDPGLGLRLIYFSYDVKMKEKGDIPEGYSVSREKKERFSLILESASTNQTSMYLCASTPLQGQGYEKLFFGSGTQLSVL.